Listed below are T cell receptor beta chains from one sample, sequenced in a study of blood T cell repertoires in COVID-19. Assay: immunoSEQ multiplex PCR; the TCRdb copy retains only in-frame clones and omits some. Of over 200,000 clones listed, approximately 86% are singletons. Sequenced material: peripheral blood. Receptors were obtained from a woman in her 30s with acute or convalescent COVID-19. The conserved cysteine and the conserved F or W are not part of the CDR3 here.

v_gene	j_gene	CDR3aa
TRBV19	TRBJ1-4	ASTKNRGLEEKLF
TRBV21-1	TRBJ1-5	ASSIYTGFQPQH
TRBV9	TRBJ1-2	ASSVAAGFPYGYT
TRBV10-3	TRBJ1-5	AISESSQGNQPQH
TRBV4-1	TRBJ1-1	ASSQVSGMNTEAF
TRBV5-1	TRBJ2-7	ASSLGSTYEQY
TRBV6-5	TRBJ1-2	ASRLTVNYGYT
TRBV27	TRBJ2-3	ASSLRFPGLTHTDTQY
TRBV24-1	TRBJ2-5	ATSLTGGGETQY
TRBV12-5	TRBJ1-2	ASGLTGGTYGYT
TRBV7-2	TRBJ2-7	ASSRGGLGREGREQY
TRBV15	TRBJ2-5	ATSRQKPGLRETQY
TRBV5-3	TRBJ2-1	ARSHWGPEQF
TRBV11-3	TRBJ2-1	ASSLEGGSKYNEQF
TRBV19	TRBJ1-5	ASSIEGDYSNQPQH
TRBV12-3/TRBV12-4	TRBJ2-2	ATTRRLELF
TRBV3-1/TRBV3-2	TRBJ2-1	ASTSGPRAYNEQF
TRBV29-1	TRBJ2-7	SVATGGHRAYEQY
TRBV7-2	TRBJ1-1	ASSPQTGRDTEAF
TRBV10-3	TRBJ2-7	AIRGTGGVYEQY
TRBV6-5	TRBJ1-1	ASSSRIRVKNTEAF
TRBV30	TRBJ1-2	AWSRVGTDGYT
TRBV3-1/TRBV3-2	TRBJ1-3	ASSQGGTASGNTIY
TRBV19	TRBJ2-7	ASSIDPRAEQY
TRBV11-2	TRBJ2-7	ASRDNVAGGREQY
TRBV20-1	TRBJ1-6	SADRNSPLH
TRBV5-1	TRBJ1-1	ASSWNTGVGTEAF
TRBV28	TRBJ1-2	ASSLGDRVYGYT
TRBV5-6	TRBJ1-2	ASSPGQTMEGYT
TRBV9	TRBJ1-1	ASSADRASTEAF
TRBV27	TRBJ1-1	ASSSPIRGYTEAF
TRBV19	TRBJ2-1	ASSPRGSAGGPSYNEQF
TRBV5-1	TRBJ1-2	ASSPGGTVPNYGYT
TRBV7-3	TRBJ2-1	ASSKTSESSYNEQF
TRBV11-3	TRBJ2-3	ASSLVPSSDTQY
TRBV9	TRBJ2-3	ASRGTGTDTQY
TRBV6-5	TRBJ1-3	ASSWAGGNTIY
TRBV6-2/TRBV6-3	TRBJ2-7	ASSATTSGSYEQY
TRBV19	TRBJ1-1	ASSIVSPGTEAF
TRBV27	TRBJ2-2	AVQQGYTGELF
TRBV7-9	TRBJ1-2	ASSFTGDGGYT
TRBV7-2	TRBJ2-2	ASSLIPGLAGGEELF
TRBV19	TRBJ1-1	ASTPGQGKTEAF
TRBV12-3/TRBV12-4	TRBJ2-7	ASSLGGLGEQY
TRBV5-4	TRBJ1-2	ASSLDRGSYGYT
TRBV6-2/TRBV6-3	TRBJ2-5	ASSYPNTRKGGTQETQY
TRBV19	TRBJ1-1	ASRDRGWSTEAF
TRBV19	TRBJ2-6	ASNAVSSGANVLT
TRBV19	TRBJ2-2	ASSGFPRTGGLSNTGELF
TRBV25-1	TRBJ1-4	ASSESRVDEKLF